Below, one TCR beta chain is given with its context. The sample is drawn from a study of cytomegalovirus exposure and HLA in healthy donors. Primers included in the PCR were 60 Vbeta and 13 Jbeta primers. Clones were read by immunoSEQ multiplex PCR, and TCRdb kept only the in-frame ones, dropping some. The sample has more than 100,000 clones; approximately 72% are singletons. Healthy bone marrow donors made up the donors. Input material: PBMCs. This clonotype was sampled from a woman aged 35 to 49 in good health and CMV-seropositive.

The CDR3 region is CASSLVGTGDYGYTF. The CDR3, as DNA: TGTGCCAGCAGCTTAGTAGGGACAGGGGACTATGGCTACACCTTC. The V gene is TRBV7-2, the J gene TRBJ1-2; 10 bases line up with TRBD1. From germline, CDR1 is SGHTA and CDR2 FQGNSA. The CDR3 is 15 amino acids. Trimming took 1 base from V and 3 from J; bases not matched to a gene: 2.